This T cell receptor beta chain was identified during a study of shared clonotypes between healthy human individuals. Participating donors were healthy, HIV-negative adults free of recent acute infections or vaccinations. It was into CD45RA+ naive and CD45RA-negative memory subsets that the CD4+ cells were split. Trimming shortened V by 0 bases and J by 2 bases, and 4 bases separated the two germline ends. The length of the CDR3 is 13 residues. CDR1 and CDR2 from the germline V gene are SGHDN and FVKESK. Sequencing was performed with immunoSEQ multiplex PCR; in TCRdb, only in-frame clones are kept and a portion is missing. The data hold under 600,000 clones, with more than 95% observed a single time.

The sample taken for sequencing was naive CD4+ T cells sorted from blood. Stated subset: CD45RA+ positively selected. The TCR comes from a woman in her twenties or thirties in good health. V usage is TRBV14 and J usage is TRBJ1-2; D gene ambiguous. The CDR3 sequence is CASSQELNYGYTF. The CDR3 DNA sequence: TGTGCCAGCAGCCAAGAGCTAAACTATGGCTACACCTTC.